This is a list of T cell receptor beta chains from one sample in a study of PD-1 and CTLA-4 blockade in melanoma. Some clones are missing from TCRdb's copy, which holds only in-frame ones; the method was immunoSEQ multiplex PCR. The sample includes 20,000 or so clones, around 88% seen only once; the top ten take about 7.2%. The sample was CD8+ T cells from peripheral blood, taken before anti-PD-1 treatment. The receptors shown here come from a human donor with melanoma. Each CDR3 is given with its conserved first and last residue. D genes are given only for firm matches. The size entry is marked missing in some rows and otherwise reads once, few, many or a size class.

cdr3_length clone_size d_call j_call v_call cdr3_aa cdr3_nt
14 NA NA TRBJ1-2 TRBV5-6 CASSLSGGNYGYTF TGTGCCAGCAGCTTGTCCGGGGGAAACTATGGCTACACCTTC
15 NA TRBD1 TRBJ2-3 TRBV7-9 CASSSKTGSTDTQYF TGTGCCAGCAGCTCGAAGACAGGGAGCACAGATACGCAGTATTTT
14 NA TRBD1 TRBJ1-5 TRBV28 CASSFMTGDQPQHF TGTGCCAGCAGTTTTATGACAGGGGATCAGCCCCAGCATTTT
15 NA TRBD1 TRBJ1-2 TRBV4-1 CASSPGTGIDYGYTF TGCGCCAGCAGCCCGGGGACAGGAATAGACTATGGCTACACCTTC
13 once NA TRBJ1-1 TRBV25-1 CASSELGVTEAFF TGTGCCAGCAGTGAATTAGGTGTAACTGAAGCTTTCTTT
14 NA NA TRBJ1-1 TRBV11-2 CASRYTGGPPEAFF TGTGCCAGCAGGTATACAGGAGGACCACCTGAAGCTTTCTTT
13 NA TRBD1 TRBJ1-1 TRBV7-9 CASSSTGTTEAFF TGTGCCAGCAGCTCGACAGGGACCACTGAAGCTTTCTTT
15 NA TRBD1 TRBJ1-2 TRBV5-8 CASSGPLRGNYGYTF TGTGCCAGCAGCGGACCACTCAGGGGGAACTATGGCTACACCTTC
17 few NA TRBJ2-2 TRBV19 CASIAGPAGRNTGELFF TGTGCCAGTATTGCCGGCCCGGCAGGCAGGAACACCGGGGAGCTGTTTTTT
17 NA TRBD2 TRBJ2-5 TRBV7-2 CASSLGRGLAGGETQYF TGTGCCAGCAGCTTGGGGCGGGGACTAGCGGGGGGAGAGACCCAGTACTTC
17 NA TRBD2 TRBJ2-1 TRBV19 CASSISLAGGIYNEQFF TGTGCCAGTAGTATAAGTCTAGCGGGGGGAATCTACAATGAGCAGTTCTTC
12 NA NA TRBJ1-5 TRBV4-2 CASSLDNQPQHF TGTGCCAGCAGCCTAGACAATCAGCCCCAGCATTTT
17 NA TRBD2 TRBJ2-2 TRBV28 CASSLTSGGADTGELFF TGTGCCAGCAGCCTCACTAGCGGGGGGGCCGACACCGGGGAGCTGTTTTTT
11 NA NA TRBJ2-5 TRBV20-1 CSASPLETQYF TGCAGTGCTAGCCCCCTGGAGACCCAGTACTTC
16 NA TRBD2 TRBJ2-3 TRBV28 CASSAPRAGGPDTQYF TGTGCCAGCAGTGCTCCTAGGGCGGGGGGGCCAGATACGCAGTATTTT
14 NA TRBD1 TRBJ2-1 TRBV27 CASSLYRGHVEQFF TGTGCCAGCAGTTTATACAGGGGGCACGTGGAGCAGTTCTTC
16 NA NA TRBJ2-7 TRBV27 CASSPPPRGASGEQYF TGTGCCAGCAGTCCGCCCCCCCGAGGGGCATCTGGTGAGCAGTACTTC
12 NA NA TRBJ2-1 TRBV5-1 CASRDRGNEQFF TGCGCCAGCAGGGACCGCGGGAATGAGCAGTTCTTC
16 few NA TRBJ1-6 TRBV28 CASSSLLTNYNSPLHF TGTGCCAGCAGTTCGCTCCTGACTAACTATAATTCACCCCTCCACTTT
15 NA TRBD2 TRBJ2-5 TRBV7-8 CASKYSGLAWETQYF TGTGCCAGCAAATACTCGGGACTAGCGTGGGAGACCCAGTACTTC
14 once TRBD2 TRBJ2-7 TRBV28 CASSLTWGGYEQYF TGTGCCAGCAGTTTAACTTGGGGGGGTTACGAGCAGTACTTC
15 NA TRBD2 TRBJ2-3 TRBV2 CASRASGGVTDTQYF TGTGCCAGCAGGGCTAGCGGGGGAGTCACAGATACGCAGTATTTT
13 NA TRBD1 TRBJ2-5 TRBV6-5 CASSPDRQETQYF TGTGCCAGCAGCCCGGACAGGCAAGAGACCCAGTACTTC
15 NA TRBD1 TRBJ2-1 TRBV6-5 CASSPTGVNYNEQFF TGTGCCAGCAGTCCTACAGGGGTTAATTACAATGAGCAGTTCTTC
13 NA NA TRBJ2-3 TRBV6-5 CASSYTTTDTQYF TGTGCCAGCAGTTACACTACCACAGATACGCAGTATTTT
12 NA NA TRBJ2-2 TRBV30 CAWSHGTGELFF TGTGCCTGGAGTCACGGGACCGGGGAGCTGTTTTTT
16 NA NA TRBJ2-1 TRBV7-7 CASSSPLPGTYNEQFF TGTGCCAGCAGCTCCCCCCTTCCAGGCACCTACAATGAGCAGTTCTTC
14 NA NA TRBJ1-2 TRBV9 CASSVIEGGYGYTF TGTGCCAGCAGCGTAATAGAGGGGGGCTATGGCTACACCTTC
14 NA TRBD1 TRBJ1-3 TRBV19 CASSGPTGGNTIYF TGTGCCAGTAGTGGCCCGACAGGGGGAAACACCATATATTTT
14 NA NA TRBJ2-7 TRBV4-3 CASSQEAGIYEQYF TGCGCCAGCAGCCAAGAAGCCGGGATCTACGAGCAGTACTTC
16 NA NA TRBJ1-3 TRBV19 CASSRSIGPAGNTIYF TGTGCCAGTAGTAGGTCCATTGGGCCCGCTGGAAACACCATATATTTT
16 NA TRBD2 TRBJ2-2 TRBV7-8 CASSLGASGEHGELFF TGTGCCAGCAGCTTAGGGGCTAGCGGGGAGCACGGGGAGCTGTTTTTT
14 NA TRBD2 TRBJ2-3 TRBV27 CASGPGLQPDTQYF TGTGCCAGCGGACCGGGACTACAGCCAGATACGCAGTATTTT
11 NA NA TRBJ1-1 TRBV30 CAWKKNTEAFF TGTGCCTGGAAGAAGAACACTGAAGCTTTCTTT
15 NA NA TRBJ2-1 TRBV6-5 CASSRTSNAYNEQFF TGTGCCAGCAGCCGCACTAGCAACGCCTACAATGAGCAGTTCTTC
14 few TRBD2 TRBJ2-3 TRBV24-1 CATSGAGGPDTQYF TGTGCCACCAGTGGAGCGGGGGGGCCAGATACGCAGTATTTT
13 NA NA TRBJ2-7 TRBV2 CASSPRGLYEQYF TGTGCCAGCAGCCCCAGGGGACTCTACGAGCAGTACTTC
14 NA NA TRBJ1-2 TRBV29-1 CSVRLFKGDYGYTF TGCAGCGTTAGGCTTTTCAAAGGGGACTATGGCTACACCTTC
15 NA NA TRBJ1-2 TRBV5-1 CASGAGRDINYGYTF TGCGCCAGCGGTGCGGGAAGGGATATTAACTATGGCTACACCTTC
11 NA NA TRBJ2-7 TRBV25-1 CASSPHYEQYF TGTGCCAGCAGTCCCCACTACGAGCAGTACTTC
15 NA NA TRBJ2-2 TRBV25-1 CASSAQGGGSGELFF TGTGCCAGCAGCGCCCAAGGGGGAGGGTCCGGGGAGCTGTTTTTT
12 few TRBD1 TRBJ1-2 TRBV6-5 CATLQGAAGYTF TGTGCCACCCTACAGGGGGCAGCTGGCTACACCTTC